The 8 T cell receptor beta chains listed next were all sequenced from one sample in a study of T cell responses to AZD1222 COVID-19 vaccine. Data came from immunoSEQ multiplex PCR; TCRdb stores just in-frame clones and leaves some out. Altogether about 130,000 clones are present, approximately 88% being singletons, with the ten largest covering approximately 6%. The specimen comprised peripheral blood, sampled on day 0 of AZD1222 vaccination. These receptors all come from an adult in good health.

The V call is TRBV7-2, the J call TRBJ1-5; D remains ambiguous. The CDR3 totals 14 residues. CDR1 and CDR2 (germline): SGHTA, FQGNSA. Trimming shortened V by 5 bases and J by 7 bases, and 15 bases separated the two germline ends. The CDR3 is CASSPPRLGQPQHF. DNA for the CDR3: TGTGCCAGCAGCCCCCCCCGCCTTGGCCAGCCCCAGCATTTT.

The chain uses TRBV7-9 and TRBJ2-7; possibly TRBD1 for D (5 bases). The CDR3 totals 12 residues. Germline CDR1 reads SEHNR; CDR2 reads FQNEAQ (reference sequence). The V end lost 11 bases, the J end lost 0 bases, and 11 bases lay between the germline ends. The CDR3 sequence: CAGARSSYEQYF. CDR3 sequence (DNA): TGTGCCGGGGCGCGTAGCTCCTACGAGCAGTACTTC.

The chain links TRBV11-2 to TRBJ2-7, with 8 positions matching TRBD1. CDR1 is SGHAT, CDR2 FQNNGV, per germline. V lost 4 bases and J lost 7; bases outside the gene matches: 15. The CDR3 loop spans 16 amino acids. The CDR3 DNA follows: TGTGCCAGCAGCTCGGGGGCGCGACAGGGGATGGGAGAGCAGTACTTC. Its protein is CASSSGARQGMGEQYF.

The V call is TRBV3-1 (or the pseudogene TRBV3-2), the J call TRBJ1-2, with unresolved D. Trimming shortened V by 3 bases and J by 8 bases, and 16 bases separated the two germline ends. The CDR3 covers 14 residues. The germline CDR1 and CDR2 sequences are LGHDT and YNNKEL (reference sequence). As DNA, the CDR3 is TGTGCCAGCAGCCAGGATGGGATATTTGGGGGCTACACCTTC. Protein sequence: CASSQDGIFGGYTF.

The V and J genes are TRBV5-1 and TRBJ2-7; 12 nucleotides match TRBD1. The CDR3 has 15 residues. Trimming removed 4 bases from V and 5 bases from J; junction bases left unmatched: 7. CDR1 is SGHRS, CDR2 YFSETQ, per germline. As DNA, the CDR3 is TGCGCCAGCAGCAGATCCGGGACAGGGGGCGACGAGCAGTACTTC. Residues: CASSRSGTGGDEQYF.

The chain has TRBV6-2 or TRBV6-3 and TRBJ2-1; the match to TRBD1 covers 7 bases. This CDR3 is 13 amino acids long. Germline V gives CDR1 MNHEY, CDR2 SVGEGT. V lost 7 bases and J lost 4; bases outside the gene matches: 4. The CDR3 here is CASTPTGYNEQFF. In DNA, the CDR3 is TGTGCCAGCACCCCGACAGGGTACAATGAGCAGTTCTTC.

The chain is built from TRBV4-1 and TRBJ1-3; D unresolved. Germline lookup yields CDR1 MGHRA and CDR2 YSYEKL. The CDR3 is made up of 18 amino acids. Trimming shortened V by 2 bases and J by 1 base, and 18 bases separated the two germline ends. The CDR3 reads CASSQRAPPSLSGNTIYF. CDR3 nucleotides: TGCGCCAGCAGCCAAAGGGCCCCCCCATCCTTATCTGGAAACACCATATATTTT.

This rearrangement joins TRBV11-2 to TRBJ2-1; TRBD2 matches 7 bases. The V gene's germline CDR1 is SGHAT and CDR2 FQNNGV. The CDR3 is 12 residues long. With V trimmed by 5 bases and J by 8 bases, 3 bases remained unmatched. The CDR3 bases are TGTGCCAGCAGCCCGGGGAGGGATGAGCAGTTCTTC. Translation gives CASSPGRDEQFF. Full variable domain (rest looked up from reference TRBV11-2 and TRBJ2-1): EAGVAQSPRYKIIEKRQSVAFWCNPISGHATLYWYQQILGQGPKLLIQFQNNGVVDDSQLPKDRFSAERLKGVDSTLKIQPAKLEDSAVYLCASSPGRDEQFFGPGTRLTVL.